A selection of T cell receptor beta chains follows, all from one sample in a study of cytomegalovirus exposure and HLA in healthy donors. Clones were read by immunoSEQ multiplex PCR, and TCRdb kept only the in-frame ones, dropping some. The data contain about 120,000 clones, 80% to 90% of them singletons. Sequencing was performed on PBMCs. The receptor set was obtained from a man aged 40-55 years in good health and CMV-seronegative. Each CDR3 is given with its conserved first and last residue. D genes are given only for firm matches. Size is stated for part of the rows, as once, few or many counts, or as a class when the clone is expanded.

j_gene,d_gene,v_gene,abundance,CDR3aa,CDR3nt
TRBJ2-7,TRBD1,TRBV15,NA,CATSLDRAQLYEQYF,TGTGCCACCAGCCTTGACAGGGCCCAACTCTACGAGCAGTACTTC
TRBJ1-2,TRBD1,TRBV28,NA,CASNVPGQSSNYGYTF,TGTGCCAGTAACGTCCCGGGACAGAGCTCAAACTATGGCTACACCTTC
TRBJ1-1,NA,TRBV5-6,NA,CASSLGSGRGNTEAFF,TGTGCCAGCAGCTTGGGGTCTGGGCGGGGAAACACTGAAGCTTTCTTT
TRBJ1-1,TRBD1,TRBV5-1,NA,CASSRDRAMNTEAFF,TGCGCCAGCAGCCGGGACAGGGCAATGAACACTGAAGCTTTCTTT
TRBJ2-7,TRBD2,TRBV28,NA,CASGLAGFYEQYF,TGTGCCTCCGGACTAGCGGGGTTCTACGAGCAGTACTTC
TRBJ2-2,NA,TRBV19,NA,CASSETGELFF,TGTGCCAGTAGCGAGACCGGGGAGCTGTTTTTT
TRBJ2-5,TRBD2,TRBV29-1,NA,CSVIFSSGRGGGKTQYF,TGCAGCGTTATTTTCTCTAGCGGGAGGGGGGGAGGAAAGACCCAGTACTTC
TRBJ1-4,TRBD1,TRBV5-1,NA,CASSLWRRGHRATNEKLFF,TGCGCCAGCAGCTTGTGGCGCAGGGGGCATAGGGCAACTAATGAAAAACTGTTTTTT
TRBJ1-2,NA,TRBV30,few,CAWASGEGYTF,TGTGCCTGGGCGAGTGGGGAGGGCTACACCTTC
TRBJ1-3,TRBD1,TRBV5-8,few,CASSAWDRGGYDSGNTIYF,TGTGCCAGCAGCGCCTGGGACAGGGGAGGTTACGACTCTGGAAACACCATATATTTT
TRBJ2-5,NA,TRBV28,NA,CASSPDSQETQYF,TGTGCCAGCAGTCCGGACAGCCAAGAGACCCAGTACTTC
TRBJ2-7,TRBD1,TRBV5-4,NA,CASREGQGYHYEQYF,TGTGCCAGCAGAGAGGGACAGGGGTATCACTACGAGCAGTACTTC
TRBJ1-1,NA,TRBV6-5,NA,CASSKQGRDTEAFF,TGTGCCAGCAGTAAACAGGGTAGGGACACTGAAGCTTTCTTT
TRBJ2-3,NA,TRBV2,once,CASIMLADTQYF,TGTGCCAGCATTATGCTAGCCGATACGCAGTATTTT
TRBJ1-2,NA,TRBV6-4,few,CASSDTREAAGYTF,TGTGCCAGCAGTGACACGAGGGAAGCGGCTGGCTACACCTTC
TRBJ2-2,NA,TRBV5-5,NA,CASSFRVGTGELFF,TGTGCCAGCAGCTTTCGGGTGGGCACCGGGGAGCTGTTTTTT
TRBJ1-2,NA,TRBV10-3,NA,CAISAEASNSPYGYTF,TGTGCCATCTCTGCCGAGGCCTCGAATTCCCCCTATGGCTACACCTTC
TRBJ1-6,NA,TRBV9,NA,CASSVVDRSSGSPLHF,TGTGCCAGCAGCGTCGTAGATCGTTCGTCGGGATCACCCCTCCACTTT
TRBJ1-1,TRBD1,TRBV7-8,NA,CASSTLQGAPTEAFF,TGTGCCAGCAGCACCCTACAGGGGGCGCCCACTGAAGCTTTCTTT
TRBJ1-1,NA,TRBV9,NA,CASSVAQLNTEAFF,TGTGCCAGCAGCGTAGCCCAGTTGAACACTGAAGCTTTCTTT
TRBJ2-2,TRBD2,TRBV30,once,CASSGLAGGPGELFF,TGTGCCTCGTCGGGACTAGCGGGAGGGCCCGGGGAGCTGTTTTTT
TRBJ1-1,TRBD1,TRBV19,NA,CASSLTGTGGTEAFF,TGTGCCAGTAGTCTCACCGGGACAGGGGGCACTGAAGCTTTCTTT
TRBJ2-7,NA,TRBV28,NA,CASTEKLHEQYF,TGTGCCAGCACCGAGAAGTTACACGAGCAGTACTTC
TRBJ1-1,NA,TRBV5-1,few,CASSLGTSGTEAFF,TGCGCCAGCAGCCTGGGGACATCTGGAACTGAAGCTTTCTTT
TRBJ1-6,NA,TRBV2,NA,CASRTGNSPLHF,TGTGCCAGCAGGACTGGGAATTCACCCCTCCACTTT
TRBJ2-3,NA,TRBV6-5,NA,CASSYDFTDTQYF,TGTGCCAGCAGTTACGACTTTACAGATACGCAGTATTTT
TRBJ1-5,NA,TRBV28,NA,CASSRHAGESNQPQHF,TGTGCCAGCAGTCGTCACGCCGGGGAAAGCAATCAGCCCCAGCATTTT
TRBJ1-4,TRBD1,TRBV6-1,NA,CASSAYPGQGEEKLFF,TGTGCCAGCAGTGCCTATCCGGGACAGGGAGAGGAAAAACTGTTTTTT
TRBJ2-4,NA,TRBV7-2,NA,CASSLERVNIQYF,TGTGCCAGCAGCTTAGAGAGGGTAAACATTCAGTACTTC
TRBJ1-3,NA,TRBV10-3,few,CAIRPSLLSSGNTIYF,TGTGCCATCAGGCCGAGCCTTCTAAGCTCTGGAAACACCATATATTTT
TRBJ2-1,NA,TRBV9,NA,CASSVSPGDEQFF,TGTGCCAGCAGCGTTAGCCCGGGAGACGAGCAGTTCTTC
TRBJ2-1,TRBD2,TRBV5-6,few,CASSVSGRGEQFF,TGTGCCAGCAGCGTGAGCGGGAGGGGTGAGCAGTTCTTC
TRBJ2-7,NA,TRBV28,NA,CASSSQLTPTDHEQYF,TGTGCCAGCAGTTCCCAGCTTACTCCGACAGACCACGAGCAGTACTTC
TRBJ1-5,TRBD1,TRBV28,few,CASTPGQGRQPQHF,TGTGCCAGCACTCCAGGACAGGGTCGTCAGCCCCAGCATTTT
TRBJ2-1,NA,TRBV19,once,CASSRQYNEQFF,TGTGCCAGTAGTAGGCAATACAATGAGCAGTTCTTC
TRBJ1-1,NA,TRBV19,NA,CASSSLGANTEAFF,TGTGCCAGTAGTTCTCTGGGGGCGAACACTGAAGCTTTCTTT
TRBJ2-1,TRBD2,TRBV19,NA,CASSLLLAGGYNEQFF,TGTGCCAGTAGCCTCCTCTTAGCGGGAGGGTACAATGAGCAGTTCTTC
TRBJ1-1,TRBD1,TRBV5-4,NA,CASSFPTGGTTEAFF,TGTGCCAGCAGCTTCCCGACAGGGGGGACCACTGAAGCTTTCTTT
TRBJ2-7,TRBD1,TRBV11-1,NA,CASSLNGQGGNEQYF,TGTGCCAGCAGCTTAAACGGACAGGGAGGCAACGAGCAGTACTTC
TRBJ2-5,NA,TRBV20-1,NA,CSARDRETQYF,TGCAGTGCTAGAGATCGGGAGACCCAGTACTTC
TRBJ1-6,NA,TRBV30,few,CAWSVREDSPLHF,TGTGCCTGGAGTGTACGGGAGGATTCACCCCTCCACTTT
TRBJ1-4,NA,TRBV6-4,few,CASRATGVATNEKLFF,TGTGCCAGCAGGGCGACAGGAGTTGCAACTAATGAAAAACTGTTTTTT
TRBJ2-5,TRBD2,TRBV9,once,CASSVGLAGADALETQYF,TGTGCCAGCAGCGTAGGACTAGCGGGGGCAGACGCTCTGGAGACCCAGTACTTC